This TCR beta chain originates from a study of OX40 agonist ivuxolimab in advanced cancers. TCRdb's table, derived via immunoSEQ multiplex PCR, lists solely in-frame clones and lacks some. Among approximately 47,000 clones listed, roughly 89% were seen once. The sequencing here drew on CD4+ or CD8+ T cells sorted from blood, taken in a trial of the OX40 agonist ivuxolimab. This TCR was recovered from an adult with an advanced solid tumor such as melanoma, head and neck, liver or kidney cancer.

The CDR3 nucleotides are TGTGCCATCAGTGAGTTACAGGGTGTAACGGTTAATTCACCCCTCCACTTT. Protein product: CAISELQGVTVNSPLHF. This chain connects TRBV10-3 to TRBJ1-6; weak D call: TRBD1 (6 bases). CDR1 and CDR2 from the germline V gene are ENHRY and SYGVKD. V lost 1 base and J lost 6, with 16 bases in between. CDR3 length equals 17 residues.